The 14 T cell receptor beta chains given below trace back to one sample, sequenced in a study of T cell responses to AZD1222 COVID-19 vaccine. Data came from immunoSEQ multiplex PCR; TCRdb stores just in-frame clones and leaves some out. Here the sample spans 150,000 or so clones, around 92% being singletons. The sample here was peripheral blood, taken 28 days after the second AZD1222 dose. These receptors came from an adult who received the AZD1222 COVID-19 vaccine.

This chain links TRBV10-3 with TRBJ1-5, with TRBD1 matching 8 bases. CDR1 ENHRY and CDR2 SYGVKD come from the germline V gene. Trimming removed 0 bases from V and 5 bases from J; junction bases left unmatched: 3. The CDR3 runs 15 residues. The DNA for the CDR3 is TGTGCCATCAGTGAGTCTGGACAGGGTGATCAGCCCCAGCATTTT. Translation gives CAISESGQGDQPQHF.

This rearrangement joins TRBV7-8 to TRBJ1-5, with a tentative D call TRBD1 (5 bases). There are 14 residues in the CDR3. CDR1 and CDR2 (germline): SGHVS, FQNEAQ. V dropped 1 base and J dropped 1 base, with 5 bases sitting between them. The CDR3 bases are TGTGCCAGCAGCTTAGAGGGGAGCAATCAGCCCCAGCATTTT. Residues: CASSLEGSNQPQHF.

The genes are TRBV5-6 and TRBJ1-3; a weak D match, TRBD1 (6 bases). The CDR3 extends over 14 amino acids. V shed 6 bases and J shed 0 bases, with 10 bases lying between them. In germline, CDR1 is SGHDT, CDR2 YYEEEE. The CDR3 DNA sequence: TGTGCCAGCACTAGACAGGACTCTGGAAACACCATATATTTT. It is translated as CASTRQDSGNTIYF.

CDR3 region: CASSFWGAGPGANVLTF. CDR3 in DNA: TGTGCCAGCAGTTTTTGGGGGGCGGGACCTGGGGCCAACGTCCTGACTTTC. The V and J genes are TRBV27 and TRBJ2-6; D is perhaps TRBD1 or TRBD2 (6 bases each). Deletions cut 3 bases from V and 2 bases from J, with 14 bases between. The germline V gene encodes CDR1 MNHEY and CDR2 SMNVEV (reference sequence). This CDR3 is built from 17 residues.

The DNA for the CDR3 is TGTGCCAGCAGTCCCGGGACAGGCTCTGGCTACACCTTC. Translation: CASSPGTGSGYTF. V usage is TRBV12-3 or TRBV12-4 and J usage is TRBJ1-2; 8 positions match TRBD1. V trimming: 5 bases; J trimming: 7 bases; junction bases outside the gene matches: 6. CDR3 size: 13 residues.

The chain recombines TRBV6-5 with TRBJ1-1; 9 nucleotides agree with TRBD1. The V and J ends lost 7 bases and 4 bases, in that order; junction bases with no gene match: 7. In germline, CDR1 is MNHEY, CDR2 SVGAGI. CDR3 length: 14 amino acids. CDR3 protein: CASTTGTGTTEAFF. The CDR3 nucleotides read TGTGCCAGCACTACCGGGACAGGGACCACTGAAGCTTTCTTT.

The DNA for the CDR3 is TGTGCCAGTAGTACGGGACAGGGCACTAATGAAAAACTGTTTTTT. Translation: CASSTGQGTNEKLFF. This chain uses TRBV19 with TRBJ1-4; 9 nucleotides match TRBD1. Germline CDR1 reads LNHDA; CDR2 reads SQIVND (reference sequence). CDR3 size: 15 residues. J lost 2 bases, V lost 4 bases, and 2 bases had no gene match.

The V and J genes are TRBV5-1 and TRBJ2-1, with D perhaps given as TRBD1 or TRBD2 (7 bases each). The germline CDR1 and CDR2 sequences are SGHRS and YFSETQ. Trimming left V 7 bases short and J 4 bases short, with 21 bases between. The CDR3 sequence is 16 residues long. CDR3 sequence: CASGQGGAPNYNEQFF. In nucleotides, the CDR3 is TGCGCCAGCGGTCAGGGGGGGGCCCCAAATTACAATGAGCAGTTCTTC.

This clone was detected once. This chain joins TRBV30 and TRBJ1-3; 7 bases map to TRBD1. The CDR3 totals 15 residues. The junction had 3 bases not matched to a gene; V was cut back by 1 base and J by 0 bases. Germline lookup yields CDR1 GTSNPN and CDR2 SVGIG (reference sequence). CDR3 nucleotide sequence: TGTGCCTGGAGTGCCGGGACAGACTCTGGAAACACCATATATTTT. The encoded protein is CAWSAGTDSGNTIYF.

CDR3 bases: TGTGCCAGCACCAACTCTGAGGGGCGGTACTATGGCTACACCTTC. It specifies CASTNSEGRYYGYTF. This chain links TRBV28 with TRBJ1-2; TRBD1 might be the D (5 bases). The germline V and J ends were trimmed by 7 bases and 3 bases, with 18 bases remaining between them. CDR1 MDHEN and CDR2 SYDVKM come from the germline V gene. The CDR3 runs to 15 residues.

The chain employs TRBV7-9 and TRBJ2-1, with 7 bases identical to TRBD2. The CDR3 runs 14 residues. J lost 7 bases, V lost 6 bases, and 9 bases had no gene match. Germline loops: CDR1 SEHNR, CDR2 FQNEAQ (reference sequence). The CDR3 region is CASSPGEGKNEQFF. CDR3 sequence (DNA): TGTGCCAGCAGTCCGGGGGAGGGGAAGAATGAGCAGTTCTTC.

The genes are TRBV3-1 (or the pseudogene TRBV3-2) and TRBJ1-1; TRBD1 is a possible D gene (6 bases). Trimming pared 0 bases from V and 4 bases from J, leaving 15 bases between. Per the germline V gene, CDR1 is LGHDT and CDR2 is YNNKEL (reference sequence). This CDR3 contains 16 residues. The CDR3 here is CASSQDPRQARTEAFF. CDR3 nucleotides: TGTGCCAGCAGCCAAGATCCCCGACAGGCGCGCACTGAAGCTTTCTTT.

V gene TRBV11-2 combines with J gene TRBJ2-3; weak D call: TRBD2 (7 bases). The CDR3 totals 16 residues. V gave up 7 bases and J gave up 4 bases, with 21 bases separating them. CDR1 SGHAT and CDR2 FQNNGV come from the germline V gene. The DNA for the CDR3 is TGTGCCAGCACCGCGCCCTGGGGGGGGGCTCCAGATACGCAGTATTTT. This translates into CASTAPWGGAPDTQYF.

V usage is TRBV14 and J usage is TRBJ2-5, with 7 positions matching TRBD1. The germline CDR1 and CDR2 sequences are SGHDN and FVKESK. This CDR3 is built from 14 residues. V lost 3 bases, J lost 3 bases, and 4 bases stayed unmatched. DNA for the CDR3: TGTGCCAGCAGCCAGCTCGGGACAGAAGAGACCCAGTACTTC. Protein: CASSQLGTEETQYF.